These 3 T cell receptor beta chains came from one sample sequenced in a study of Graves' ophthalmopathy and Graves' hyperthyroidism. Using RNA transcripts, the TCR beta CDR3 regions were amplified. Second-round multiplex PCR followed a first-round RT-PCR using HTBI primers. TCRdb called the multiplex PCR reads again in MiXCR, with one record for every CDR3 protein. The data show 150,000 to 200,000 distinct CDR3 sequences, 37% seen once. The specimen was peripheral blood. The receptors were gathered from a woman in her 40s with Graves' ophthalmopathy.

This clonotype was counted ten times or more. The chain couples TRBV29-1 to TRBJ2-5; a possible D gene is TRBD1 (6 bases). CDR3 size: 13 residues. Trimming cost V 5 bases and J 0 bases, with 10 bases left between them. Germline V gives CDR1 SQVTM, CDR2 ANQGSEA. CDR3 sequence reads: CSVLGDNQETQYF. The CDR3 nucleotides read TGCAGCGTTCTAGGGGACAACCAAGAGACCCAGTACTTC.

Ten or more counts support this clonotype. The V gene is TRBV29-1, the J gene TRBJ2-5; D perhaps matches TRBD1 (5 bases). The germline V gene has CDR1 SQVTM and CDR2 ANQGSEA. This CDR3 spans 12 amino acids. The ends were cut back, 0 bases at V and 4 bases at J, with 6 bases in the middle. The CDR3 sequence is CSVEDRGETQYF. CDR3 sequence (DNA): TGCAGCGTTGAAGATAGGGGAGAGACCCAGTACTTC. Full variable domain (remainder filled in from reference TRBV29-1 and TRBJ2-5): SAVISQKPSRDICQRGTSLTIQCQVDSQVTMMFWYRQQPGQSLTLIATANQGSEATYESGFVIDKFPISRPNLTFSTLTVSNMSPEDSSIYLCSVEDRGETQYFGPGTRLLVL.

This clonotype has a count of ten or more. The chain has TRBV6-2 or TRBV6-3 and TRBJ2-3, with TRBD2 matching over 10 bases. CDR1 and CDR2 (germline): MNHEY, SVGEGT. The V segment lost 5 bases and the J segment 7 bases; nucleotides outside the gene matches: 3. The CDR3 consists of 13 residues. The CDR3 nucleotides are TGTGCCAGCAGTCGGACTAGCGGTCATACGCAGTATTTT. This translates into CASSRTSGHTQYF.